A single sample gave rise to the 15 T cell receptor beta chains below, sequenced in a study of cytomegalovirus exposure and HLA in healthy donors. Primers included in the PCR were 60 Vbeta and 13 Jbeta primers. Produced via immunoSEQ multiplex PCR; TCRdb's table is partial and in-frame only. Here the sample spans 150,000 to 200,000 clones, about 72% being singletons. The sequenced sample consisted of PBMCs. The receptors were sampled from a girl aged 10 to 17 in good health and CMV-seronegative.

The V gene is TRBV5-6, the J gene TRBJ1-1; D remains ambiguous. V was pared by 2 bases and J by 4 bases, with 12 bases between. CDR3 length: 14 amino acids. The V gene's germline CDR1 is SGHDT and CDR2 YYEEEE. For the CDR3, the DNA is TGTGCCAGCAGCTTTTTTCTCCGAGGCACTGAAGCTTTCTTT. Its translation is CASSFFLRGTEAFF.

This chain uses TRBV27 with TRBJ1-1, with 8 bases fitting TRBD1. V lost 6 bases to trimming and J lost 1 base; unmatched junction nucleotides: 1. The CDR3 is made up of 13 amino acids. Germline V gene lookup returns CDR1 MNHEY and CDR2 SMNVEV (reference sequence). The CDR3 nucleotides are TGTGCCAGCAGCGGACAGGGGAACACTGAAGCTTTCTTT. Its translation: CASSGQGNTEAFF.

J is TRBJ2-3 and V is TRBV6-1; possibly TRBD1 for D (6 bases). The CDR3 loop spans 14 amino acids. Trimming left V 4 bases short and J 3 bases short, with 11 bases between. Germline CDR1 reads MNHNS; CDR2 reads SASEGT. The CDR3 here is CASSGSRGTDTQYF. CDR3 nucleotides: TGTGCCAGCAGTGGATCGAGGGGGACAGATACGCAGTATTTT.

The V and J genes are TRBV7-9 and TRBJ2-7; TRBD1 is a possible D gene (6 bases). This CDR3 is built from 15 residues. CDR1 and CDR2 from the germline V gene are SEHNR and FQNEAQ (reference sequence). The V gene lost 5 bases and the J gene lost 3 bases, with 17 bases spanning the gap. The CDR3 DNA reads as TGTGCCAGCAGCGCAGGCTCTCAGGGGATCTACGAGCAGTACTTC. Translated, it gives CASSAGSQGIYEQYF.

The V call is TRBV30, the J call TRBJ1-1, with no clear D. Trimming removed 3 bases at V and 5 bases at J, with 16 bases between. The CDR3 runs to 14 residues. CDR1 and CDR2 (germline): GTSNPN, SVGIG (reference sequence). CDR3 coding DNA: TGTGCCTGGAGGCCCCTAGGACTGAGTACTGAAGCTTTCTTT. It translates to CAWRPLGLSTEAFF.

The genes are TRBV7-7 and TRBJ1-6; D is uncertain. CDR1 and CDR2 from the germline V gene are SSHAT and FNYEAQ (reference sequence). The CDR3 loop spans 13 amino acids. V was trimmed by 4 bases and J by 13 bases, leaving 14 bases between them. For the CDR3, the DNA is TGTGCCAGCAGCTCCGCGAACGGGTTTCCCCTCCACTTT. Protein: CASSSANGFPLHF.

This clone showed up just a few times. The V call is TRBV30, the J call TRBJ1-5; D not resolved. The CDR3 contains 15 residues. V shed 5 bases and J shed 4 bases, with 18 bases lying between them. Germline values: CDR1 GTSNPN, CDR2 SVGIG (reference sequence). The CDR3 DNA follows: TGTGCCTGGGCCCCGACCTCCCGGGGAAATCAGCCCCAGCATTTT. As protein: CAWAPTSRGNQPQHF.

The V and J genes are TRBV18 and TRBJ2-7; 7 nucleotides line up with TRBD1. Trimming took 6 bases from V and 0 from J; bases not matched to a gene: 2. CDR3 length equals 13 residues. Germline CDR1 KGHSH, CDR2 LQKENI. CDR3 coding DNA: TGTGCCAGCTCCTGGGACAGCTCCTACGAGCAGTACTTC. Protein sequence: CASSWDSSYEQYF.

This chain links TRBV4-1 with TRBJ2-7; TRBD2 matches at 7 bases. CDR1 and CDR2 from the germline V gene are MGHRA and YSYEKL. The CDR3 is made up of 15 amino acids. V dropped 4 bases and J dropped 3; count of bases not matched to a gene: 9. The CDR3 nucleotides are TGCGCCAGCAGCCCCTCCGGGGGGACCCTCTACGAGCAGTACTTC. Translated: CASSPSGGTLYEQYF.

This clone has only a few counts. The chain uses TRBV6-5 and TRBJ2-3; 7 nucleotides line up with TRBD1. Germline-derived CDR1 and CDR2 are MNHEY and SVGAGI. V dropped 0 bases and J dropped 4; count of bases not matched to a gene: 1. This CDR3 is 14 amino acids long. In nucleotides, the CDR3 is TGTGCCAGCAGTTACTCTACAGGGGCAGATACGCAGTATTTT. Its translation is CASSYSTGADTQYF.

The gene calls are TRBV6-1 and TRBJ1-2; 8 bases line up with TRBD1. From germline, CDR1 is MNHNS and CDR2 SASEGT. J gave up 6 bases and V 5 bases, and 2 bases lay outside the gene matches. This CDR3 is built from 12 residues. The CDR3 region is CASSLTGDGYTF. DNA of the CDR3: TGTGCCAGCAGTCTGACAGGGGATGGCTACACCTTC.

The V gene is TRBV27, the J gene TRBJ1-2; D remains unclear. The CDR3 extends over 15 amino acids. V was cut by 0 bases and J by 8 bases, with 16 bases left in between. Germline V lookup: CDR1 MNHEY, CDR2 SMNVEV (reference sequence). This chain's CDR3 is CASSLSTLSAGGYTF. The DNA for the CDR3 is TGTGCCAGCAGTTTATCGACCTTATCTGCGGGAGGCTACACCTTC.

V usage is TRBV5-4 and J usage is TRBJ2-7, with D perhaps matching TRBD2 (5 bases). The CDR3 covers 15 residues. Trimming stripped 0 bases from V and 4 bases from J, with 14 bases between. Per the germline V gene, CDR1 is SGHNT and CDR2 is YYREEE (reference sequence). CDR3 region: CASSLAGGLIYEQYF. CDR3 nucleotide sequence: TGTGCCAGCAGCTTGGCCGGCGGGCTGATTTACGAGCAGTACTTC.

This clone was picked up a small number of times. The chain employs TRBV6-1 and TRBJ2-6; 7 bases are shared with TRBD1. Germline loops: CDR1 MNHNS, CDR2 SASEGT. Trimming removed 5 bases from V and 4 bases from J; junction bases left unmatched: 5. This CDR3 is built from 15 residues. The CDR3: CASSTRTGGANVLTF. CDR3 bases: TGTGCCAGCAGTACTCGGACAGGCGGGGCCAACGTCCTGACTTTC.

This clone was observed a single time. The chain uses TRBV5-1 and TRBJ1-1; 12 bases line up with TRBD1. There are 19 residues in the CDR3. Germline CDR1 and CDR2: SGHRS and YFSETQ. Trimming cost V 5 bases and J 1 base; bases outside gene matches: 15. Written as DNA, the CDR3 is TGCGCCAGCAGGGGACGACCGGGACAGGGGGCATCCCAGAACACTGAAGCTTTCTTT. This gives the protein CASRGRPGQGASQNTEAFF.